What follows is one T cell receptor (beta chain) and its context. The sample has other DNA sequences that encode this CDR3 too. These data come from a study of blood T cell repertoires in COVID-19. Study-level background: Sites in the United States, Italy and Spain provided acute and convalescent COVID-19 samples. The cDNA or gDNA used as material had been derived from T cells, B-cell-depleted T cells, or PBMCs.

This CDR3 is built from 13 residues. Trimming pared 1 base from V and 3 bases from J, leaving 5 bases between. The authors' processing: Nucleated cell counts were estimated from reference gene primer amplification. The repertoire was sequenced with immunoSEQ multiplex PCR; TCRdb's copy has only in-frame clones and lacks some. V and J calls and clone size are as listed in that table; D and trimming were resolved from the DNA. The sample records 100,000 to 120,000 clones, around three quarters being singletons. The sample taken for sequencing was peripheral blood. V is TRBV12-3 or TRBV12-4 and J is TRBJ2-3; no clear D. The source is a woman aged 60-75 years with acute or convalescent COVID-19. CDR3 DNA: TGTGCCAGCAGTTTAGGGCGGACAGATACGCAGTATTTT. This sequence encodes CASSLGRTDTQYF.